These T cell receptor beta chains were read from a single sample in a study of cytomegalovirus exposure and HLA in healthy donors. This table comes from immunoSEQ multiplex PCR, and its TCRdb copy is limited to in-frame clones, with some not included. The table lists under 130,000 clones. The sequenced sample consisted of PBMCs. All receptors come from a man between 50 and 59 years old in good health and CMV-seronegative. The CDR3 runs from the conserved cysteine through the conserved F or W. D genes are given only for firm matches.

TGTGCCAGCAGCCCCGGGACAGGGGTAGACGGGGAGCTGTTTTTT,CASSPGTGVDGELFF,TRBJ2-2,TRBV7-2,TRBD1
TGTGCCAGCAGCCGCTTGCAGGGCCTGAACACTGAAGCTTTCTTT,CASSRLQGLNTEAFF,TRBJ1-1,TRBV7-2,-
TGTGCCAGCAGCTTATCCCTAGGAGAGACCCAGTACTTC,CASSLSLGETQYF,TRBJ2-5,TRBV7-2,-
TGTGCCAGCAGTTCGGACAGGGTGGGGATGGTCCCCTCCTACAATGAGCAGTTCTTC,CASSSDRVGMVPSYNEQFF,TRBJ2-1,TRBV5-6,TRBD1
TGTGCCAGCAGTGAACGAGTGGACACTGAAGCTTTCTTT,CASSERVDTEAFF,TRBJ1-1,TRBV2,-
TGTGCCAGCAGCGCACTAGAAACTAGTTACGAGACCCAGTACTTC,CASSALETSYETQYF,TRBJ2-5,TRBV9,-
TGTGCCAGCAGTGACCTCGCGATAAACACCATATATTTT,CASSDLAINTIYF,TRBJ1-3,TRBV6-1,-
TGTGCCAGTAGTATAAAAAAGGGGCAGATCCCCTACGAGCAGTACTTC,CASSIKKGQIPYEQYF,TRBJ2-7,TRBV19,-
TGTGCCAGCAGTCGGACGGGAAATCAGCCCCAGCATTTT,CASSRTGNQPQHF,TRBJ1-5,TRBV5-5,-
TGTGCCTGGAGTGCGGCAGGGAATCTGCCCCAGCATTTT,CAWSAAGNLPQHF,TRBJ1-5,TRBV30,-
TGCAGCGTTGAACGCCTGTCTAACTACGGCTACACCTTC,CSVERLSNYGYTF,TRBJ1-2,TRBV29-1,-
TGTGCCAGCATCTTCCGACAGGGGAAAGGCCAGCCCCAGCATTTT,CASIFRQGKGQPQHF,TRBJ1-5,TRBV6-6,TRBD1
TGTGCCAGCAGCCAAGAAGTCCTAGCGGGGAACAATGAGCAGTTCTTC,CASSQEVLAGNNEQFF,TRBJ2-1,TRBV4-2,TRBD2
TGTGCCAGCAGCGCGTATAACACTGAAGCTTTCTTT,CASSAYNTEAFF,TRBJ1-1,TRBV7-9,-
TGTGCCAGCAGCTTGGGCAGGGGTGTGGACACCTTC,CASSLGRGVDTF,TRBJ1-2,TRBV5-6,-
TGTGCCAGCTCACCACTACTACAGGTGGAGGGTTGGACTGAAGCTTTCTTT,CASSPLLQVEGWTEAFF,TRBJ1-1,TRBV18,-
TGTGCCTGGAGGCCCGGCAGGGGGGTTGAGACCCAGTACTTC,CAWRPGRGVETQYF,TRBJ2-5,TRBV30,-
TGTGCCAGCAGTGAAACAGGGAGGGCTTCACCCCTCCACTTT,CASSETGRASPLHF,TRBJ1-6,TRBV25-1,-
TGTGCCAGCAGTGCCCGGGACAATCAGCCCCAGCATTTT,CASSARDNQPQHF,TRBJ1-5,TRBV6-1,-
TGCGCCAGCAGCCAAGAGATCAGAAACACCGGGGAGCTGTTTTTT,CASSQEIRNTGELFF,TRBJ2-2,TRBV4-3,-
TGTGCCAGCAGCGTAGAAACGGTCAACACAGATACGCAGTATTTT,CASSVETVNTDTQYF,TRBJ2-3,TRBV9,-
TGCGCCAGCAGCCAAGAGACTAGCGGGAGATCCTACGAGCAGTACTTC,CASSQETSGRSYEQYF,TRBJ2-7,TRBV4-3,TRBD2
TGTGCCAGTGGAGGACTTCGAACTAACTATGGCTACACCTTC,CASGGLRTNYGYTF,TRBJ1-2,TRBV6-1,-
TGTGCCAGCAGCTTCTCGGACCAAAGCGGGGGCTACACCTTC,CASSFSDQSGGYTF,TRBJ1-2,TRBV5-5,-
TGTGCCAGCAGTGACGGTATGAACACTGAAGCTTTCTTT,CASSDGMNTEAFF,TRBJ1-1,TRBV2,-
TGTGCTAGTGGTTTGGTAAGGGCTAGCGGGGGCTACGAGCAGTACTTC,CASGLVRASGGYEQYF,TRBJ2-7,TRBV12-5,TRBD2
TGCGCCAGCAGCCGCTTGAGCGGGAGTCGGCTTGAAGAGCAGTACTTC,CASSRLSGSRLEEQYF,TRBJ2-7,TRBV4-3,TRBD2
TGCGCCAGCAGAGGAATTGGGACAGGGAATTCACCCCTCCACTTT,CASRGIGTGNSPLHF,TRBJ1-6,TRBV5-1,TRBD1
TGTGCCAGCAGCCTTGATGACAGAAGCTCCTACAATGAGCAGTTCTTC,CASSLDDRSSYNEQFF,TRBJ2-1,TRBV11-2,-
TGTGCCTGGTCCCGTGGGAGGTACTCTGGAAACACCATATATTTT,CAWSRGRYSGNTIYF,TRBJ1-3,TRBV30,-
TGTGCCAGCAGCTTACGTCCGAGCGGGGGGCCAAACACCGGGGAGCTGTTTTTT,CASSLRPSGGPNTGELFF,TRBJ2-2,TRBV7-8,TRBD2
TGTGCCAGCAGCTTAGGGACTAGCGTCTACGAGCAGTACTTC,CASSLGTSVYEQYF,TRBJ2-7,TRBV7-2,TRBD2
TGTGCCAGCAGCTTAGCTGCGGGGCAGGGCATTGGGGCCAACGTCCTGACTTTC,CASSLAAGQGIGANVLTF,TRBJ2-6,TRBV7-9,-
TGTGCCAGCAGCTTGGGTCGGGGAGAAGTCTCCTACGAGCAGTACTTC,CASSLGRGEVSYEQYF,TRBJ2-7,TRBV5-4,-
TGTGCCAGCAGCTTCAGCTCCAGGGCCGGTGAGCAGTTCTTC,CASSFSSRAGEQFF,TRBJ2-1,TRBV5-6,-
TGTGCCAGCAGTCAACGGACAGAAGCCTACGAGCAGTACTTC,CASSQRTEAYEQYF,TRBJ2-7,TRBV6-1,-
TGTGCCAGCGGAGATCAATTACAAGAGACCCAGTACTTC,CASGDQLQETQYF,TRBJ2-5,TRBV13,-
TGCGCCAGCAGCTTGCACGTATCTCAGGGGGTTTACGAGCAGTACTTC,CASSLHVSQGVYEQYF,TRBJ2-7,TRBV5-1,TRBD1
TGCGCCAGCAGCCGAACCCAGGGGGTCACTGAAGCTTTCTTT,CASSRTQGVTEAFF,TRBJ1-1,TRBV5-1,TRBD1
TGTGCCAGTAGTAGTACAGGGGGCGCGTATCAGCCCCAGCATTTT,CASSSTGGAYQPQHF,TRBJ1-5,TRBV19,TRBD1
TGCGCCAGCAGCCATCGTTTGGACAGCTATGGCTACACCTTC,CASSHRLDSYGYTF,TRBJ1-2,TRBV4-3,-
TGTGCCAGTAGTAGGAACCAGGGCGATCAGCCCCAGCATTTT,CASSRNQGDQPQHF,TRBJ1-5,TRBV19,-
TGTGCCAGCTCCCTCCGGACAGGGCCGTCCTACGAGCAGTACTTC,CASSLRTGPSYEQYF,TRBJ2-7,TRBV19,TRBD1
TGTGCCAGCAGCTTGGGGGCGCTTGGTGGCGAGCAGTACTTC,CASSLGALGGEQYF,TRBJ2-7,TRBV7-8,-
TGTGCCTCAAGTACCCTGCGGACAGGCTTCTACGAGCAGTACTTC,CASSTLRTGFYEQYF,TRBJ2-7,TRBV19,TRBD1
TGTGCCAGCAGCAACGACTCACGGGGATCGTTCTACGAGCAGTACTTC,CASSNDSRGSFYEQYF,TRBJ2-7,TRBV9,-
TGTGCCAGCAGCGTAGCTGGAGGGGCCCCCTACAATGAGCAGTTCTTC,CASSVAGGAPYNEQFF,TRBJ2-1,TRBV9,-
TGCGCCAGCAGTCTCGGACAGGAGGAAAAACTGTTTTTT,CASSLGQEEKLFF,TRBJ1-4,TRBV5-1,TRBD1
TGTGCCAGCAGCTCCCCGGACAGGGGAACCTACGAGCAGTACTTC,CASSSPDRGTYEQYF,TRBJ2-7,TRBV7-9,TRBD1
TGCGCCAGCAGCCAAGTCCTCACAGGGCCCGGGGAGCTGTTTTTT,CASSQVLTGPGELFF,TRBJ2-2,TRBV4-3,-
TGTGCCAGCAGCAGAAGGGATTGGGGCACCTACGAGCAGTACTTC,CASSRRDWGTYEQYF,TRBJ2-7,TRBV11-2,-
TGTGCCAGCAGCCTCAGAGGTGCGCGACCTCAGCCCCAGCATTTT,CASSLRGARPQPQHF,TRBJ1-5,TRBV5-4,-
TGTGCCAGCAGCTTGCCCGGACTAGCGGGAGAGTATGTCAATGAGCAGTTCTTC,CASSLPGLAGEYVNEQFF,TRBJ2-1,TRBV5-5,TRBD2